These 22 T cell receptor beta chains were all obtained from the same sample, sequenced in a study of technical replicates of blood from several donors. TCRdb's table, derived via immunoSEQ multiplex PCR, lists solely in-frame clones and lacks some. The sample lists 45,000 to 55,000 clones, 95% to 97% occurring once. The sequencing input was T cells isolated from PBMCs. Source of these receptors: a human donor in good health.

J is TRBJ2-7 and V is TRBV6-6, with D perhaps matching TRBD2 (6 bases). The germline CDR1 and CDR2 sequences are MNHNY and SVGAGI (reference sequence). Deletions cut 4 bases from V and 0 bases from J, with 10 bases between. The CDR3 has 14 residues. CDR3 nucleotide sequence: TGTGCCAGCAGTTTCGGGACTGGCTCCTACGAGCAGTACTTC. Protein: CASSFGTGSYEQYF.

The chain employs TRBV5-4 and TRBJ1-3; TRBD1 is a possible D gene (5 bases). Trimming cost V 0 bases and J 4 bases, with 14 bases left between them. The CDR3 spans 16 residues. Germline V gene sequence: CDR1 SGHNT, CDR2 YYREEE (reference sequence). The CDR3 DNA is TGTGCCAGCAGCTTGGGTGGCAGGGCCCGCGGAAACACCATATATTTT. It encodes CASSLGGRARGNTIYF.

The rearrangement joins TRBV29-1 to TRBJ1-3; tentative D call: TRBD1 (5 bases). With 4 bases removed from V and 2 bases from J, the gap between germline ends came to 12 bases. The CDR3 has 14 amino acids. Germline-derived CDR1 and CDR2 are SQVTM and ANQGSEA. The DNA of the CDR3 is TGCAGCGTTGGAGGGGAGGGTACTGGAAACACCATATATTTT. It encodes CSVGGEGTGNTIYF.

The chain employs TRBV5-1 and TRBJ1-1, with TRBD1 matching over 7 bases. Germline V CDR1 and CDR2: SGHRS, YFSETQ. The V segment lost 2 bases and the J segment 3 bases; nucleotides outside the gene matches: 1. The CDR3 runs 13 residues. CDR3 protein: CASSFQGDTEAFF. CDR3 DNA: TGCGCCAGCAGCTTTCAGGGGGACACTGAAGCTTTCTTT.

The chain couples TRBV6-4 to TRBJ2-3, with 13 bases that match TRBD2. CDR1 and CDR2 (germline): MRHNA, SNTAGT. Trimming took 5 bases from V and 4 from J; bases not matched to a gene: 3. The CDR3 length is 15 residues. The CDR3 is CASSYGLAGADTQYF. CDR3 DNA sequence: TGTGCCAGCAGTTACGGACTAGCGGGAGCAGATACGCAGTATTTT.

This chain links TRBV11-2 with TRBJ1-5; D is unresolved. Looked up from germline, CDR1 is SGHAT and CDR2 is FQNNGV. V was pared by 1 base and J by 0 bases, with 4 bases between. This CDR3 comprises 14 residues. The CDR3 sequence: CASSLGRSNQPQHF. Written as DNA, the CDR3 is TGTGCCAGCAGCTTAGGTCGTAGCAATCAGCCCCAGCATTTT.

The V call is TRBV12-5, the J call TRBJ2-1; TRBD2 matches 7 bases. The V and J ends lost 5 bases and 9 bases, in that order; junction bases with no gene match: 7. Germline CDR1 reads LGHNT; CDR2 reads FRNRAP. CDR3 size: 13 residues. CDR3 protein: CASGASSGGEQFF. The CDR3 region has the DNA TGTGCTAGTGGTGCTTCTAGCGGTGGTGAGCAGTTCTTC.

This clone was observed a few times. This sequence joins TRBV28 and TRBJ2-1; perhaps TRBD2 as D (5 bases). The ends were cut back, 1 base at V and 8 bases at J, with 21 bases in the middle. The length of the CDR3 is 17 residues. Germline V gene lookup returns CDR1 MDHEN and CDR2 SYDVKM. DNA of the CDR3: TGTGCCAGCAGTTTATCTCTTGCGGCGGGCGGGCAGGATGAGCAGTTCTTC. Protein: CASSLSLAAGGQDEQFF.

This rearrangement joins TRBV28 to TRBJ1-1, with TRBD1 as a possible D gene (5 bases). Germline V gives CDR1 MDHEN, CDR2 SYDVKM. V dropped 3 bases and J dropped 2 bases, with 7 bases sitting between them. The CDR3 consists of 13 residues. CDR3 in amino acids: CASSLGGNTEAFF. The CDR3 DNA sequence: TGTGCCAGCAGTTTGGGGGGAAACACTGAAGCTTTCTTT.

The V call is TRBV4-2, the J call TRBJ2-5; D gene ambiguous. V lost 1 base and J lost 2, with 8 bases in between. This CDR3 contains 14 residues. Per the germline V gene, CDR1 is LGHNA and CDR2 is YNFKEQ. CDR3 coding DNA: TGTGCCAGCAGCCAAGTTGGCGGTCAAGAGACCCAGTACTTC. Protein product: CASSQVGGQETQYF.

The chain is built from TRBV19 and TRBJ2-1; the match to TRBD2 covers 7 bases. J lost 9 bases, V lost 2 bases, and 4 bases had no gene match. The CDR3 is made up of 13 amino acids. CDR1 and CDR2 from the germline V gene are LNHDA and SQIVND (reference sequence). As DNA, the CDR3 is TGTGCCAGTAGTATATCAGCGGGATTTGAGCAGTTCTTC. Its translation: CASSISAGFEQFF.

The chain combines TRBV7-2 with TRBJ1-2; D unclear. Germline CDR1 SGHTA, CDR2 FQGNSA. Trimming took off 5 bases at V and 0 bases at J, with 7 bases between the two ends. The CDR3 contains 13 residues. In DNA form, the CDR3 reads TGTGCCAGCAGCCTTGGAGCTAACTATGGCTACACCTTC. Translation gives CASSLGANYGYTF. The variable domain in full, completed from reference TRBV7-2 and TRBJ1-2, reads GAGVSQSPSNKVTEKGKDVELRCDPISGHTALYWYRQSLGQGLEFLIYFQGNSAPDKSGLPSDRFSAERTGGSVSTLTIQRTQQEDSAVYLCASSLGANYGYTFGSGTRLTVV.

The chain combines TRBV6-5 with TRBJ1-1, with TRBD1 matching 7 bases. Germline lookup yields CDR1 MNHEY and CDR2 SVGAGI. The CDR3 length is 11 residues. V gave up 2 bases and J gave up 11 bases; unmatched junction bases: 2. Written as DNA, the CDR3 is TGTGCCAGCAGTTACAGGGGGCGGGCTTTCTTT. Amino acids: CASSYRGRAFF.

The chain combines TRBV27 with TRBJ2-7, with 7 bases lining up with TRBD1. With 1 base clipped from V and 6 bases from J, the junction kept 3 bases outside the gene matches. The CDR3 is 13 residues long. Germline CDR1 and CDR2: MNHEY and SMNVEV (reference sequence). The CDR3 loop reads CASSLWDRSEQYF. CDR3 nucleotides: TGTGCCAGCAGTTTATGGGACAGATCCGAGCAGTACTTC.

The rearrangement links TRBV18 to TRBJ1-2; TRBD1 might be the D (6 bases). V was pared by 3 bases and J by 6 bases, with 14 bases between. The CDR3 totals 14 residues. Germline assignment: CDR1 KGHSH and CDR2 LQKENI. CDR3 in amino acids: CASSPLEGDHGYTF. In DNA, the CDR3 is TGTGCCAGCTCACCGTTAGAGGGGGATCATGGCTACACCTTC.

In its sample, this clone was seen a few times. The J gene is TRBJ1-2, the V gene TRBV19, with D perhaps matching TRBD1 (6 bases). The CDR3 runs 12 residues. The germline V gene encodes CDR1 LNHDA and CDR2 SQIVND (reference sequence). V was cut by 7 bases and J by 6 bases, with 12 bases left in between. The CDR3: CASNRGADGYTF. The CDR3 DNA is TGTGCCAGTAACCGGGGGGCAGATGGCTACACCTTC.

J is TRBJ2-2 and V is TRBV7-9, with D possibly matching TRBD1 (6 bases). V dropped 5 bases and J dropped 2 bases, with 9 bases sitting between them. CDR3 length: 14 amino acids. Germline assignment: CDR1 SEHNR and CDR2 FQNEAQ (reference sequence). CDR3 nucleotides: TGTGCCAGCAGCCGGGACACTAACACCGGGGAGCTGTTTTTT. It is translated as CASSRDTNTGELFF.

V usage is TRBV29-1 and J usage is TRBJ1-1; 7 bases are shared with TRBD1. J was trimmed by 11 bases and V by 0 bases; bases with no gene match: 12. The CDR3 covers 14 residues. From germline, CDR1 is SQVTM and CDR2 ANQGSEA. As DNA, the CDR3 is TGCAGCGTTGAAGATCTTGCAGGTCCAGGGGGGGCTTTCTTT. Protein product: CSVEDLAGPGGAFF. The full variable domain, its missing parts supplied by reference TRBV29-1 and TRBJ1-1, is SAVISQKPSRDICQRGTSLTIQCQVDSQVTMMFWYRQQPGQSLTLIATANQGSEATYESGFVIDKFPISRPNLTFSTLTVSNMSPEDSSIYLCSVEDLAGPGGAFFGQGTRLTVV.

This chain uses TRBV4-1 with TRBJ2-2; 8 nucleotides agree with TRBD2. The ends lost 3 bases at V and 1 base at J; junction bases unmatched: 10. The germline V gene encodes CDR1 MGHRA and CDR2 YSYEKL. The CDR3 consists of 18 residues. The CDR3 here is CASSHPRIAGLNTGELFF. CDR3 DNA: TGCGCCAGCAGCCACCCCAGAATAGCGGGACTGAACACCGGGGAGCTGTTTTTT.

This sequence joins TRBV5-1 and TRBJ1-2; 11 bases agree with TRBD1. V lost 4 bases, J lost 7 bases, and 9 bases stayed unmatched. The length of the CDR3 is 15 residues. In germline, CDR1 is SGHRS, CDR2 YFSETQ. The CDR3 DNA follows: TGCGCCAGCAGCCCGAGGACAGGGGGCCTTAGTGGCTACACCTTC. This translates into CASSPRTGGLSGYTF.

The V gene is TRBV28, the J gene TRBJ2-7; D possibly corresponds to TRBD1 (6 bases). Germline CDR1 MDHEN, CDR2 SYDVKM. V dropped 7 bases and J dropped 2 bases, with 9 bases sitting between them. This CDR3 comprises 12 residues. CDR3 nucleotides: TGTGCCAGCACGACAGGTGCCTACGAGCAGTACTTC. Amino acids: CASTTGAYEQYF.

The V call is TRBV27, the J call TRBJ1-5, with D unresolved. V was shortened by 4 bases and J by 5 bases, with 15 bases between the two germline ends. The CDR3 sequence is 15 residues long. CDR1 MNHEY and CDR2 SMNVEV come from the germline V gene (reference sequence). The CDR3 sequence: CASSSFVPGDQPQHF. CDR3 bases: TGTGCCAGCAGTTCCTTCGTCCCGGGAGATCAGCCCCAGCATTTT.